The rows below give T cell receptor beta chains drawn from one sample of a study of CD8+ T cells in alopecia areata. The data were produced by immunoSEQ multiplex PCR, yet TCRdb's version contains in-frame clones alone and is incomplete. The data show about 82,000 clones, with 45% to 60% seen just once and around 5.7% held by the top ten. Input material: NKG2D-high CD8+ T cells sorted from blood. These receptors came from a human donor with alopecia areata. Each CDR3 is given with its conserved first and last residue. A D gene is named only where the DNA matches it firmly. The listing skips clone size in some rows; elsewhere it reads once, few, many or a size class.

v_call: TRBV2
clone_size: -
d_call: -
j_call: TRBJ1-2
cdr3_aa: CASSASGGLAYGYTF
cdr3_nt: TGTGCCAGCAGTGCATCTGGGGGCCTGGCCTATGGCTACACCTTC

v_call: TRBV7-6
clone_size: -
d_call: -
j_call: TRBJ2-1
cdr3_aa: CASSPQGLPHNEQFF
cdr3_nt: TGTGCCAGCAGCCCCCAGGGTTTGCCCCACAATGAGCAGTTCTTC

v_call: TRBV7-9
clone_size: few
d_call: TRBD2
j_call: TRBJ2-3
cdr3_aa: CASSQTAGGITDTQYF
cdr3_nt: TGTGCCAGCAGTCAAACCGCGGGGGGGATCACAGATACGCAGTATTTT

v_call: TRBV7-9
clone_size: few
d_call: TRBD1
j_call: TRBJ2-1
cdr3_aa: CASSGRTGPYNEQFF
cdr3_nt: TGTGCCAGCTCCGGCCGGACAGGGCCCTACAATGAGCAGTTCTTC

v_call: TRBV5-1
clone_size: -
d_call: TRBD2
j_call: TRBJ2-1
cdr3_aa: CASSLSPLLAGFSYNEQFF
cdr3_nt: TGCGCCAGCAGCTTAAGTCCCCTACTAGCGGGCTTCTCCTACAATGAGCAGTTCTTC

v_call: TRBV23-1
clone_size: -
d_call: -
j_call: TRBJ2-7
cdr3_aa: CASSQLVFSYEQYF
cdr3_nt: TGCGCCAGCAGTCAGTTAGTATTCTCCTACGAGCAGTACTTC

v_call: TRBV5-6
clone_size: few
d_call: -
j_call: TRBJ2-7
cdr3_aa: CASSYGTVVDEQYF
cdr3_nt: TGTGCCAGCAGCTACGGGACGGTTGTTGACGAGCAGTACTTC

v_call: TRBV5-1
clone_size: once
d_call: TRBD2
j_call: TRBJ2-1
cdr3_aa: CASRGLAGDPYYNEQFF
cdr3_nt: TGCGCCAGCAGGGGACTAGCGGGGGACCCATACTACAATGAGCAGTTCTTC

v_call: TRBV9
clone_size: -
d_call: -
j_call: TRBJ1-1
cdr3_aa: CASSATPGLEHEAFF
cdr3_nt: TGTGCCAGCAGCGCAACACCGGGCCTCGAACATGAAGCTTTCTTT

v_call: TRBV5-6
clone_size: -
d_call: TRBD1
j_call: TRBJ2-1
cdr3_aa: CASSNGQGLNEQFF
cdr3_nt: TGTGCCAGCAGCAACGGACAGGGGTTGAATGAGCAGTTCTTC

v_call: TRBV4-1
clone_size: -
d_call: -
j_call: TRBJ1-1
cdr3_aa: CASSQAGGHSLAFF
cdr3_nt: TGCGCCAGCAGCCAAGCGGGTGGCCACAGTCTGGCTTTCTTT

v_call: TRBV15
clone_size: once
d_call: TRBD2
j_call: TRBJ2-3
cdr3_aa: CATSSDRDYFTDTQYF
cdr3_nt: TGTGCCACCAGCAGTGACCGGGACTATTTCACAGATACGCAGTATTTT

v_call: TRBV25-1
clone_size: once
d_call: TRBD2
j_call: TRBJ2-2
cdr3_aa: CASRRGSGRDLGTGELFF
cdr3_nt: TGTGCCAGCAGGAGGGGTAGCGGGAGAGACCTGGGCACCGGGGAGCTGTTTTTT

v_call: TRBV2
clone_size: -
d_call: -
j_call: TRBJ2-3
cdr3_aa: CASKGGSADTQYF
cdr3_nt: TGTGCCAGCAAAGGGGGGTCGGCAGATACGCAGTATTTT

v_call: TRBV28
clone_size: few
d_call: -
j_call: TRBJ2-2
cdr3_aa: CASSLAGNTGELFF
cdr3_nt: TGTGCCAGCAGTTTGGCTGGAAATACCGGGGAGCTGTTTTTT

v_call: TRBV28
clone_size: few
d_call: TRBD1
j_call: TRBJ2-7
cdr3_aa: CASSLLPDRDYEQYF
cdr3_nt: TGTGCCAGCAGTCTATTACCCGACAGGGACTACGAGCAGTACTTC

v_call: TRBV2
clone_size: few
d_call: -
j_call: TRBJ2-1
cdr3_aa: CASSSAAGLYNEQFF
cdr3_nt: TGTGCCAGCAGTAGCGCGGCAGGGTTATACAATGAGCAGTTCTTC

v_call: TRBV5-1
clone_size: -
d_call: TRBD2
j_call: TRBJ2-2
cdr3_aa: CASSLASGMSGELFF
cdr3_nt: TGCGCCAGCAGCTTGGCCAGCGGGATGTCCGGGGAGCTGTTTTTT

v_call: TRBV29-1
clone_size: -
d_call: TRBD2
j_call: TRBJ2-1
cdr3_aa: CSVDSRLAGDNEQFF
cdr3_nt: TGCAGCGTTGACTCTCGATTAGCGGGGGACAATGAGCAGTTCTTC

v_call: TRBV30
clone_size: -
d_call: -
j_call: TRBJ2-3
cdr3_aa: CAWTGPGPTDTQYF
cdr3_nt: TGTGCCTGGACGGGACCAGGGCCCACAGATACGCAGTATTTT

v_call: TRBV29-1
clone_size: -
d_call: -
j_call: TRBJ1-4
cdr3_aa: CSVRGLALGQSTNEKLFF
cdr3_nt: TGCAGCGTACGGGGACTGGCCCTCGGACAGTCAACTAATGAAAAACTGTTTTTT

v_call: TRBV6-5
clone_size: -
d_call: -
j_call: TRBJ2-7
cdr3_aa: CASSYLGGPYEQYF
cdr3_nt: TGTGCCAGCAGTTATTTAGGGGGACCCTACGAGCAGTACTTC

v_call: TRBV14
clone_size: -
d_call: -
j_call: TRBJ1-1
cdr3_aa: CASSQELVGIETEAFF
cdr3_nt: TGTGCCAGCAGCCAAGAATTGGTAGGGATCGAAACTGAAGCTTTCTTT

v_call: TRBV11-2
clone_size: -
d_call: TRBD1
j_call: TRBJ2-7
cdr3_aa: CASSSPGQGPEQYF
cdr3_nt: TGTGCCAGCAGCTCCCCGGGACAGGGACCCGAGCAGTACTTC

v_call: TRBV30
clone_size: -
d_call: -
j_call: TRBJ2-7
cdr3_aa: CAWSIRAGNEQYF
cdr3_nt: TGTGCCTGGTCAATACGGGCAGGGAACGAGCAGTACTTC

v_call: TRBV27
clone_size: -
d_call: TRBD2
j_call: TRBJ2-1
cdr3_aa: CASSSSGKYNEQFF
cdr3_nt: TGTGCCAGCAGCTCTAGCGGTAAATACAATGAGCAGTTCTTC

v_call: TRBV5-1
clone_size: -
d_call: TRBD2
j_call: TRBJ2-1
cdr3_aa: CASSSGTSSYNEQFF
cdr3_nt: TGCGCCAGCAGCTCCGGGACTAGTTCATACAATGAGCAGTTCTTC

v_call: TRBV28
clone_size: few
d_call: TRBD1
j_call: TRBJ2-7
cdr3_aa: CASSPRDRVEQYF
cdr3_nt: TGTGCCAGCAGCCCGCGAGACAGGGTCGAGCAGTACTTC

v_call: TRBV27
clone_size: -
d_call: -
j_call: TRBJ2-7
cdr3_aa: CASSLSGDLGEQYF
cdr3_nt: TGTGCCAGCAGTTTATCGGGGGATCTGGGGGAGCAGTACTTC

v_call: TRBV30
clone_size: -
d_call: TRBD2
j_call: TRBJ2-1
cdr3_aa: CAWSPPLAGPEFF
cdr3_nt: TGTGCCTGGAGCCCTCCTCTAGCGGGCCCCGAGTTCTTC

v_call: TRBV27
clone_size: -
d_call: TRBD1
j_call: TRBJ1-2
cdr3_aa: CASSLRGPDNYGYTF
cdr3_nt: TGTGCCAGCAGTTTAAGGGGGCCGGACAACTATGGCTACACCTTC

v_call: TRBV29-1
clone_size: -
d_call: -
j_call: TRBJ2-7
cdr3_aa: CSVRLGSSYEQYF
cdr3_nt: TGCAGCGTTCGTTTGGGGAGCTCCTACGAGCAGTACTTC

v_call: TRBV6-1
clone_size: -
d_call: -
j_call: TRBJ2-2
cdr3_aa: CASTDNIGHTGELFF
cdr3_nt: TGTGCCAGCACAGACAACATCGGGCACACCGGGGAGCTGTTTTTT

v_call: TRBV28
clone_size: -
d_call: -
j_call: TRBJ2-5
cdr3_aa: CASSPSRTDKETQYF
cdr3_nt: TGTGCCAGCAGTCCGAGTAGGACAGACAAAGAGACCCAGTACTTC

v_call: TRBV4-1
clone_size: few
d_call: TRBD1
j_call: TRBJ2-1
cdr3_aa: CASRTTGTGEDEQFF
cdr3_nt: TGCGCCAGCAGAACAACCGGGACAGGGGAGGATGAGCAGTTCTTC

v_call: TRBV5-1
clone_size: -
d_call: TRBD1
j_call: TRBJ2-7
cdr3_aa: CASSSTGINYEQYF
cdr3_nt: TGCGCCAGCAGCTCGACAGGGATCAACTACGAGCAGTACTTC

v_call: TRBV14
clone_size: few
d_call: -
j_call: TRBJ2-1
cdr3_aa: CASSQWGDEQFF
cdr3_nt: TGTGCCAGCAGCCAATGGGGCGATGAGCAGTTCTTC

v_call: TRBV7-8
clone_size: -
d_call: -
j_call: TRBJ2-6
cdr3_aa: CASTLPGANVLTF
cdr3_nt: TGTGCCAGCACGTTGCCCGGGGCCAACGTCCTGACTTTC

v_call: TRBV27
clone_size: -
d_call: -
j_call: TRBJ1-1
cdr3_aa: CASSLSPHGSPEAFF
cdr3_nt: TGTGCCAGCAGTTTATCCCCCCACGGGAGCCCTGAAGCTTTCTTT

v_call: TRBV30
clone_size: -
d_call: -
j_call: TRBJ2-1
cdr3_aa: CALSTLTPNEQFF
cdr3_nt: TGTGCCCTTTCGACTCTTACTCCCAATGAGCAGTTCTTC

v_call: TRBV29-1
clone_size: -
d_call: -
j_call: TRBJ1-2
cdr3_aa: CSVEEDTNYGYTF
cdr3_nt: TGCAGCGTTGAAGAGGACACTAACTATGGCTACACCTTC

v_call: TRBV28
clone_size: -
d_call: TRBD2
j_call: TRBJ2-7
cdr3_aa: CASSFFSGGYEQYF
cdr3_nt: TGTGCCAGCAGTTTCTTTAGCGGGGGCTACGAGCAGTACTTC

v_call: TRBV5-1
clone_size: -
d_call: -
j_call: TRBJ2-7
cdr3_aa: CASRLDSYEQYF
cdr3_nt: TGCGCCAGCAGACTCGACAGCTACGAGCAGTACTTC

v_call: TRBV2
clone_size: few
d_call: TRBD2
j_call: TRBJ2-5
cdr3_aa: CASREAGQETQYF
cdr3_nt: TGTGCCAGCAGAGAAGCGGGGCAAGAGACCCAGTACTTC

v_call: TRBV5-1
clone_size: -
d_call: -
j_call: TRBJ2-3
cdr3_aa: CASSLAIGDTQYF
cdr3_nt: TGCGCCAGCAGCTTGGCCATCGGGGATACGCAGTATTTT

v_call: TRBV5-5
clone_size: few
d_call: -
j_call: TRBJ2-7
cdr3_aa: CASSLELRASYEQYF
cdr3_nt: TGTGCCAGCAGCTTGGAGTTACGGGCCTCCTACGAGCAGTACTTC

v_call: TRBV15
clone_size: -
d_call: -
j_call: TRBJ2-3
cdr3_aa: CATTGPPNTDTQYF
cdr3_nt: TGTGCCACTACGGGACCCCCAAACACAGATACGCAGTATTTT

v_call: TRBV27
clone_size: -
d_call: TRBD1
j_call: TRBJ1-1
cdr3_aa: CASSLAGGYTEAFF
cdr3_nt: TGTGCCAGCAGTTTGGCAGGGGGATACACTGAAGCTTTCTTT

v_call: TRBV27
clone_size: -
d_call: -
j_call: TRBJ2-7
cdr3_aa: CASSLAGSYEQYF
cdr3_nt: TGTGCCAGCAGTTTAGCGGGCTCCTACGAGCAGTACTTC

v_call: TRBV13
clone_size: -
d_call: TRBD1
j_call: TRBJ2-7
cdr3_aa: CASSLGTGTQYEQYF
cdr3_nt: TGTGCCAGCAGCTTGGGGACAGGGACCCAATACGAGCAGTACTTC

v_call: TRBV5-1
clone_size: -
d_call: -
j_call: TRBJ2-1
cdr3_aa: CASSLFYYNEQFF
cdr3_nt: TGCGCCAGCAGCTTGTTTTACTACAATGAGCAGTTCTTC

v_call: TRBV29-1
clone_size: -
d_call: TRBD1
j_call: TRBJ1-2
cdr3_aa: CSVDSDRAHHGYTF
cdr3_nt: TGCAGCGTTGACTCCGACAGGGCGCATCATGGCTACACCTTC

v_call: TRBV28
clone_size: few
d_call: -
j_call: TRBJ1-1
cdr3_aa: CASSLRTNTEAFF
cdr3_nt: TGTGCCAGCAGTTTACGGACGAACACTGAAGCTTTCTTT

v_call: TRBV28
clone_size: -
d_call: TRBD1
j_call: TRBJ2-5
cdr3_aa: CATGKTPRGPSETQYF
cdr3_nt: TGTGCCACGGGAAAAACCCCAAGGGGGCCTTCGGAGACCCAGTACTTC

v_call: TRBV11-2
clone_size: few
d_call: -
j_call: TRBJ1-6
cdr3_aa: CASSSRTDSPLHF
cdr3_nt: TGTGCCAGCAGCTCCAGGACAGATTCACCCCTCCACTTT